The following is a T cell receptor beta chain sequence with its context. This clonotype was counted many times. No antigen is known for it. The sample holds no much larger clone one base away, and base qualities are not on file. Trimmed from V: 0 bases; trimmed from J: 4 bases; junction bases lacking a gene match: 4. The germline V gene yields LGHNA for CDR1 and YNFKEQ for CDR2. The CDR3 spans 15 residues, from the cysteine through the phenylalanine. The entry retains the CDR3 DNA only, 45 bases that are in frame from base 1. The library was generated by 5' RACE. The sequencer listed for this sample is Illumina HiSeq 2000. Template switching added a universal primer binding site, and the final cDNA carried a unique molecular identifier that allowed TCR cDNA molecules to be counted accurately. Specific primers in the conserved constant-segment region were used to synthesize first-strand cDNA for TCR alpha and beta chains. Each cDNA library was double barcoded, with a SMART-Mk sample barcode plus Illumina barcodes, to control for contamination. TruSeq adapter sequences and Illumina sample barcodes were added in two successive PCR steps. TCR alpha and beta cDNA libraries were sequenced on the Illumina HiSeq platform with custom primers. The paper's data handling went like this. MiGEC was used to process raw reads and extract unique molecular identifiers, and MiXCR was used to find CDR3 positions. Recombination models were inferred per individual with the repgenHMM and IGoR tools using an EM algorithm. The analysis of shared clonotypes was done with the tcR package in R, with sharing normalized by the product of cloneset sizes. To study raw recombination without the effects of thymic and clonal selection, out-of-frame nonproductive sequences were analyzed. In TCRdb, the public reads were trimmed at Q25 with fastp and aligned with MiXCR, with productive beta chains retained. Entries are consolidated by CDR3 protein sequence, retaining the most common genes and DNA. TCRdb, rather than the study authors, made the V and J calls. This sample holds fewer than 550,000 distinct CDR3 sequences; around 15% were observed only once. The ten largest clones take up 0.44% of the sample.

The data belong to a study of identical twins (TCRdb year 2016). Looking at the study overall: To test whether fetal clonotypes persist, this study deep-sequenced TCR alpha and beta repertoires from monozygotic twins, from unrelated adults of various ages, and from cord blood. Replicate twin experiments were performed at different times using different library preparation protocols to rule out contamination.

Here is what the overall study found, with its caveats: Compared with coincidental sharing between unrelated individuals, out-of-frame TCR alpha sequences shared between twins showed an excess of sequences with low generation probability. Conclusions relied on cross-sectional statistical analysis, since the same donors could not be followed over many years. Recombination models systematically underestimated out-of-frame TCR alpha sharing in monozygotic twins but agreed with sharing between unrelated individuals. The excess sharing between twins in beta out-of-frame sequences was weaker because fewer shared sequences reduced the signal-to-noise ratio. Abundant cord blood beta clonotypes had fewer insertions, young adult naive repertoires showed a similar but weaker trend, and memory repertoires showed no such trend. Invariant T cells such as MAIT and iNKT could partly confound zero-insertion analyses, though diverse VJ usage argued against this for most clonotypes.

All donors were healthy Caucasians. The twin cohort consisted of three pairs of female monozygotic twins, all aged about 18 to 30 years. Positive isolation kits from Invitrogen were used to isolate CD4+ and CD8+ T cell populations. This same sample was also part of a study on yellow fever vaccine responses in identical twins. The second study reports: The T cell response to vaccination in identical twins was reported by the authors to appear partly convergent and partly personalized. Focusing on identical twins, the study followed the T cell clones that responded to the vaccine, and did so with precision.

The chain is encoded by TRBV4-2 joined to TRBJ1-1, and 8 bases in between align with TRBD1. Sequencing was carried out using CD4+ T cells sorted from blood. The sequence came from a woman in her late teens or twenties in good health. Here the CDR3 is given as CASSQDQGAATEAFF. The DNA is TGTGCCAGCAGCCAAGACCAGGGGGCTGCCACTGAAGCTTTCTTT.